These 15 T cell receptor beta chains share one sample of origin, sequenced in a study of immune evolution from preneoplasia to lung adenocarcinoma. Sequencing was performed with immunoSEQ multiplex PCR; in TCRdb, only in-frame clones are kept and a portion is missing. The sample lists about 3,700 clones; roughly 85% were seen once. The sample taken for sequencing was FFPE invasive lung adenocarcinoma tissue. The receptor source for this set is a person in their fifties with lung adenocarcinoma.

The chain carries TRBV28 and TRBJ2-7; TRBD1 is a possible D gene (5 bases). The CDR3 totals 13 residues. The germline gives CDR1 MDHEN, CDR2 SYDVKM. Trimming took 2 bases from V and 2 from J, leaving 7 bases between them. The CDR3: CASSLDSPYEQYF. The CDR3 DNA follows: TGTGCCAGCAGTTTAGACAGCCCCTACGAGCAGTACTTC.

This chain connects TRBV6-6 to TRBJ2-7, with a tentative D call TRBD1 (5 bases). CDR3 length: 16 residues. Trimming shortened V by 2 bases and J by 0 bases, and 14 bases separated the two germline ends. CDR1 is MNHNY and CDR2 is SVGAGI in the germline V gene (reference sequence). The CDR3 bases are TGTGCCAGCAGTTACCGAAGGGGCGGAAGCTCCTACGAGCAGTACTTC. This sequence encodes CASSYRRGGSSYEQYF.

With regard to this clone: The junction departs from germline at one end; a sequencing error may be responsible. At the DNA level, this CDR3 is encoded by other sequences in the same sample as well. The chain couples TRBV7-9 to TRBJ2-4; 8 bases match TRBD2. This CDR3 region has 17 residues. Germline loops: CDR1 SEHNR, CDR2 FQNEAQ (reference sequence). CDR3 sequence reads: CASSPREGQGAKNIQYF. The CDR3 region has the DNA TGTGCCAGCAGCCCCCGGGAGGGCCAGGGAGCCAAAAACATTCAATACTTC.

The CDR3 spells CATMPRGNSGNTIYF. The CDR3 bases are TGTGCCACCATGCCCAGGGGAAACTCTGGAAACACCATATATTTT. V gene TRBV6-4 combines with J gene TRBJ1-3, with D possibly matching TRBD1 (6 bases). Germline V CDR1 and CDR2: MRHNA, SNTAGT. The CDR3 is 15 amino acids. The V gene lost 10 bases and the J gene lost 0 bases, with 16 bases spanning the gap.

Here the CDR3 DNA reads TGTGCCAGCAGTGAAGCTGGGACAGGGGGCAATTCACCCCTCCACTTT. It is translated as CASSEAGTGGNSPLHF. The chain has TRBV6-1 and TRBJ1-6, with TRBD1 identical over 12 bases. CDR3 length equals 16 residues. Germline loops: CDR1 MNHNS, CDR2 SASEGT. J gave up 7 bases and V 0 bases, and 1 base lay outside the gene matches.

The chain's CDR3 is CAWREGLAFTDTQYF. CDR3 in DNA: TGTGCCTGGAGGGAGGGGCTAGCGTTTACAGATACGCAGTATTTT. The chain joins TRBV30 to TRBJ2-3, with D possibly being TRBD2 (6 bases). The CDR3 length is 15 residues. The germline V gene has CDR1 GTSNPN and CDR2 SVGIG (reference sequence). Between the trimmed V and J ends, which lost 3 bases and 3 bases, there was a span of 16 bases.

The genes are TRBV19 and TRBJ2-3; perhaps TRBD1 as D (7 bases). The CDR3 totals 14 residues. Trimming pared 1 base from V and 5 bases from J, leaving 10 bases between. CDR1 is LNHDA and CDR2 is SQIVND in the germline V gene (reference sequence). In DNA, the CDR3 is TGTGCCAGTAGTATAGCAGGGGGGCAAGATACGCAGTATTTT. It encodes CASSIAGGQDTQYF.

The chain employs TRBV6-1 and TRBJ2-1; D gene unclear. Trimming took off 2 bases at V and 0 bases at J, with 8 bases between the two ends. The length of the CDR3 is 15 residues. CDR1 is MNHNS, CDR2 SASEGT, per germline. The CDR3 loop is CASSEYTVSYNEQFF. CDR3 nucleotide sequence: TGTGCCAGCAGTGAATACACAGTCTCCTACAATGAGCAGTTCTTC.

The V and J genes are TRBV30 and TRBJ2-1, with 11 bases that match TRBD2. CDR3 length equals 14 residues. Germline assignment: CDR1 GTSNPN and CDR2 SVGIG (reference sequence). Trimming cost V 1 base and J 11 bases; bases outside gene matches: 7. The CDR3 loop reads CAWSATSGSPKQFF. For the CDR3, the DNA is TGTGCCTGGAGTGCAACTAGCGGGAGTCCCAAGCAGTTCTTC.

The chain carries TRBV7-3 and TRBJ2-5, with D perhaps given as TRBD1 or TRBD2 (5 bases each). CDR3 length: 15 amino acids. V gave up 1 base and J gave up 5 bases, with 14 bases separating them. Germline CDR1 and CDR2: SGHTA and FQGTGA. The chain's CDR3 is CASSLNPSEGETQYF. CDR3 nucleotide sequence: TGTGCCAGCAGCTTAAACCCCTCCGAGGGGGAGACCCAGTACTTC.

The J gene is TRBJ1-2, the V gene TRBV30, with D perhaps matching TRBD1 (5 bases). The CDR3 totals 14 residues. The V end lost 0 bases, the J end lost 7 bases, and 15 bases lay between the germline ends. CDR1 GTSNPN and CDR2 SVGIG come from the germline V gene (reference sequence). The CDR3 sequence is CAWSVLSGRGGYTF. CDR3 nucleotides: TGTGCCTGGAGTGTACTTTCAGGGCGGGGTGGCTACACCTTC. The entire variable domain, with the rest obtained from reference TRBV30 and TRBJ1-2, is as follows: SQTIHQWPATLVQPVGSPLSLECTVEGTSNPNLYWYRQAAGRGLQLLFYSVGIGQISSEVPQNLSASRPQDRQFILSSKKLLLSDSGFYLCAWSVLSGRGGYTFGSGTRLTVV.

V and J are TRBV7-8 and TRBJ1-2; D remains ambiguous. The CDR3 is made up of 15 amino acids. The V end lost 1 base, the J end lost 1 base, and 10 bases lay between the germline ends. Germline loops: CDR1 SGHVS, CDR2 FQNEAQ. The CDR3: CASSLGSRSNYGYTF. In DNA, the CDR3 is TGTGCCAGCAGCTTAGGTTCCCGGAGTAACTATGGCTACACCTTC.

This chain connects TRBV2 to TRBJ1-5; D may be TRBD1 (5 bases). Germline V gives CDR1 SNHLY, CDR2 FYNNEI. This CDR3 comprises 15 residues. V was shortened by 4 bases and J by 6 bases, with 16 bases between the two germline ends. In DNA, the CDR3 is TGTGCCAGCAGTGCCAAGGTATCGCAGGGTCAGCCCCAGCATTTT. As protein: CASSAKVSQGQPQHF.

This clone was detected a few times. This chain connects TRBV4-1 to TRBJ2-2; D is possibly TRBD2 (5 bases). The germline CDR1 and CDR2 sequences are MGHRA and YSYEKL. V gave up 4 bases and J gave up 8 bases, with 20 bases separating them. CDR3 length: 16 residues. Here the CDR3 DNA reads TGCGCCAGCAGCCGGACTGAGATTAGAGGATCTGGGGAGCTGTTTTTT. The encoded protein is CASSRTEIRGSGELFF.

The CDR3 protein is CAIRTGQETYEQYF. For the CDR3, the DNA is TGTGCCATCAGGACGGGACAGGAAACCTACGAGCAGTACTTC. The V gene is TRBV10-3, the J gene TRBJ2-7; 8 bases align to TRBD1. In germline, CDR1 is ENHRY, CDR2 SYGVKD. V shed 6 bases and J 2 bases; nucleotides not matched to a gene: 6. This CDR3 has 14 amino acids.